This note documents a single T cell receptor (beta chain) sequence. Its antigen remains unknown. The data stem from a study of shared clonotypes between healthy human individuals. For the study at large: Per donor, three plates held CD4 naive cells, three held CD4 memory, two held CD8 naive and one held CD8 memory.

V lost 3 bases to trimming and J lost 6 bases, with 15 bases between them. In germline, CDR1 is SQVTM, CDR2 ANQGSEA. This CDR3 region has 13 residues. Method: immunoSEQ multiplex PCR; TCRdb's copy keeps in-frame clones and lacks some. The table lists 850,000 to 1,200,000 clones, roughly 75% of them singletons. Points from the study as a whole: Expectations were that clonotype sharing among donors would be affected by sequencing depth. Generation probabilities of non-shared clonotypes were lower (relative to those shared by all four donors).

The sequence was collected from a man aged 18 to 29 in good health. The specimen sequenced was memory CD4+ T cells sorted from blood. Sample subset: CD45RA-negative fraction. This chain links TRBV29-1 with TRBJ2-7; TRBD2 might be the D (5 bases). The CDR3 loop is CSVDQGGRGEQYF. The CDR3 DNA reads TGCAGCGTTGATCAAGGCGGCCGGGGCGAGCAGTACTTC.